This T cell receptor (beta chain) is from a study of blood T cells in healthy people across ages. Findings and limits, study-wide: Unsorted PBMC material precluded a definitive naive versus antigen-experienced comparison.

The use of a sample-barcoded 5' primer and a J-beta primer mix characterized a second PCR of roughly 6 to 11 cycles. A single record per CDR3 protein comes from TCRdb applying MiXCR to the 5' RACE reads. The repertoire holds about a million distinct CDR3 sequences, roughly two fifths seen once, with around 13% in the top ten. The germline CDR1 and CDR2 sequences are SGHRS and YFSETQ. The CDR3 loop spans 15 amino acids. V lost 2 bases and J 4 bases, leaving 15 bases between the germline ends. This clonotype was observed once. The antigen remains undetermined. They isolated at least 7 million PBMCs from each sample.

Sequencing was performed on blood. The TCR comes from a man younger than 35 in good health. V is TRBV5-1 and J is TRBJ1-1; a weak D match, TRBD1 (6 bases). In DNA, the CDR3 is TGCGCCAGCAGCTTAACAGGGAACGGGGCCACTGAAGCTTTCTTT. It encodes CASSLTGNGATEAFF.